This entry concerns a single T cell receptor beta chain. Data came from immunoSEQ multiplex PCR; TCRdb stores just in-frame clones and leaves some out. The sample carries more than 35,000 clones, over 80% recorded once. Genomic DNA came from blood conventional CD4+ T cells gated CD25-low CD127-high. CDR3 length: 15 residues. The V and J ends lost 1 base and 13 bases respectively, with 17 bases between them. Germline loops: CDR1 SGHTA, CDR2 FQGNSA. The source of the sample is a study of regulatory and conventional T cells in RAG deficiency. This sample was also put to use in a study of regulatory T cells. From that report: The PCR used 52 TRBV and 13 TRBJ primers.

The sequence came from a human donor in good health. The specimen was CD4+ effector T cells sorted from blood. The rearrangement joins TRBV7-2 to TRBJ1-6; perhaps TRBD1 as D (6 bases). The CDR3: CASSLGGAGSRPLHF. The CDR3 bases are TGTGCCAGCAGCTTAGGGGGGGCAGGGTCTAGGCCCCTCCACTTT.